A selection of T cell receptor beta chains follows, all from one sample in a study of blood T cell repertoires in COVID-19. Sequenced by immunoSEQ multiplex PCR; TCRdb stores in-frame clones only, minus some. Counted here are 120,000 or so clones, approximately 90% occurring once; the ten biggest clones make up approximately 8%. Material for sequencing was peripheral blood. The receptor set was obtained from a man between 50 and 59 years old with acute or convalescent COVID-19. The CDR3 runs from the conserved cysteine through the conserved F or W. The D gene is left open where the match is weak. Rows may omit the clone size; those that give it use once, few, many or a size class.

>TRBV18|TRBJ2-3|TRBD2|once
CASSPPRLAGTDTQYF
TGTGCCAGCTCACCACCTCGGCTAGCGGGCACAGATACGCAGTATTTT
>TRBV6-2/TRBV6-3|TRBJ2-1|.|.
CASSRHSSYNEQFF
TGTGCCAGCAGTCGTCATAGCTCCTACAATGAGCAGTTCTTC
>TRBV3-1/TRBV3-2|TRBJ1-5|TRBD1|.
CASNPRAGGHPPSNQPQHF
TGTGCCAGCAACCCCAGGGCAGGGGGACATCCCCCTAGCAATCAGCCCCAGCATTTT
>TRBV25-1|TRBJ2-1|TRBD1|.
CASSAIGTAEYNEQFF
TGTGCCAGCAGTGCTATAGGGACAGCTGAGTACAATGAGCAGTTCTTC
>TRBV5-1|TRBJ1-2|.|.
CASSLGTASFGYTF
TGCGCCAGCAGCTTGGGGACTGCCTCTTTCGGCTACACCTTC
>TRBV4-1|TRBJ2-2|TRBD2|.
CASSQEGGLAKPGELFF
TGCGCCAGCAGCCAAGAGGGAGGACTAGCGAAACCCGGGGAGCTGTTTTTT
>TRBV7-2|TRBJ2-3|TRBD1|.
CASSQIDRGRDTQYF
TGTGCCAGCAGCCAGATTGACAGGGGGCGAGATACGCAGTATTTT
>TRBV11-2|TRBJ1-3|.|.
CASSSLTGGNTIYF
TGTGCCAGCAGCTCCCTGACAGGCGGAAACACCATATATTTT
>TRBV6-2/TRBV6-3|TRBJ1-5|.|.
CASSYNDGGQPQHF
TGTGCCAGCAGTTACAACGACGGCGGTCAGCCCCAGCATTTT
>TRBV18|TRBJ1-1|TRBD1|.
CASSPKGTGSNTEAFF
TGTGCCAGCTCACCAAAGGGGACAGGGTCGAACACTGAAGCTTTCTTT
>TRBV27|TRBJ2-2|.|.
CASSQITGNRRTGELFF
TGTGCCAGCAGTCAGATTACGGGAAATCGGCGCACCGGGGAGCTGTTTTTT
>TRBV6-5|TRBJ2-1|TRBD1|.
CASRTGTGEYNEQFF
TGTGCCAGCAGAACTGGGACAGGGGAATACAATGAGCAGTTCTTC
>TRBV7-2|TRBJ2-1|TRBD2|.
CASSSGTHEQFF
TGTGCCAGCAGTAGCGGGACGCATGAGCAGTTCTTC
>TRBV3-1/TRBV3-2|TRBJ1-5|.|.
CASSPVNRNQPQHF
TGTGCCAGCAGCCCAGTTAACAGGAATCAGCCCCAGCATTTT
>TRBV15|TRBJ2-3|.|many
CATSSLTDTQYF
TGTGCCACCAGCAGCTTAACAGATACGCAGTATTTT
>TRBV27|TRBJ2-3|TRBD2|.
CASSLSWGGSGRSNTDTQYF
TGTGCCAGCAGTTTATCGTGGGGAGGTAGCGGGAGGAGTAACACAGATACGCAGTATTTT
>TRBV4-2|TRBJ1-1|.|.
CASSQDAPGQRVGVNTEAFF
TGTGCCAGCAGCCAAGATGCCCCTGGCCAAAGGGTGGGAGTGAACACTGAAGCTTTCTTT
>TRBV6-5|TRBJ2-3|.|.
CASSYRGTDTQYF
TGTGCCAGCAGTTACAGGGGGACAGATACGCAGTATTTT
>TRBV5-5|TRBJ1-2|TRBD1|.
CASSFQLGQGYNYGYTF
TGTGCCAGCAGCTTTCAATTGGGACAGGGGTATAACTATGGCTACACCTTC
>TRBV7-2|TRBJ2-7|.|once
CASSLGQGYYEQYF
TGTGCCAGCAGCTTGGGGCAGGGCTACTACGAGCAGTACTTC
>TRBV11-1|TRBJ1-1|TRBD1|few
CASSLAGGQDLNTEAFF
TGTGCCAGCAGCTTAGCGGGAGGACAGGACCTGAACACTGAAGCTTTCTTT
>TRBV5-4|TRBJ1-5|TRBD1|.
CASSSDRSNQPQHF
TGTGCCAGCAGCTCGGACAGGAGCAATCAGCCCCAGCATTTT
>TRBV19|TRBJ2-7|TRBD2|.
CASRIAGGYEQYF
TGTGCCAGTAGAATAGCGGGAGGATACGAGCAGTACTTC
>TRBV24-1|TRBJ2-1|TRBD2|.
CATSDPTSGMRNEQFF
TGTGCCACCAGTGATCCTACTAGCGGGATGAGGAATGAGCAGTTCTTC
>TRBV11-3|TRBJ2-3|.|once
CASSLDSVDTQYF
TGTGCCAGCAGCTTAGATTCGGTAGATACGCAGTATTTT
>TRBV7-6|TRBJ2-7|TRBD2|.
CASSPAGTSGRGVSYEQYF
TGTGCCAGCAGCCCTGCCGGGACTAGCGGGAGGGGGGTCTCCTACGAGCAGTACTTC
>TRBV6-5|TRBJ1-3|.|.
CASTRDTGSGNTIYF
TGTGCCAGCACCAGGGACACCGGCTCTGGAAACACCATATATTTT
>TRBV7-9|TRBJ2-1|TRBD2|.
CASSSYAPAGAGNEQFF
TGTGCCAGCAGTTCATACGCCCCAGCGGGAGCCGGGAATGAGCAGTTCTTC